The 11 T cell receptor beta chains reported below all come from one sample, sequenced in a study of blood T cell repertoires in COVID-19. The table came from immunoSEQ multiplex PCR; TCRdb's copy has only in-frame clones and leaves some out. The repertoire holds roughly 58,000 clones, with roughly 70% as singletons. The sequencing input was PBMCs or T cells enriched from blood (not recorded which). The receptors derive from a woman aged 55 to 70 who had been exposed to COVID-19.

The J gene is TRBJ2-7, the V gene TRBV27, with TRBD2 identical over 7 bases. The CDR3 spans 13 residues. The ends lost 5 bases at V and 4 bases at J; junction bases unmatched: 5. Germline CDR1 is MNHEY and CDR2 is SMNVEV (reference sequence). The CDR3 coding sequence is TGTGCCAGCAGTCCCGGCGGGGGTTACGAGCAGTACTTC. Protein sequence: CASSPGGGYEQYF.

This clone was seen at least ten times. The V gene is TRBV21-1, the J gene TRBJ1-1; no check of the table's D call, TRBD1, against the DNA was made. TRBV21-1 is annotated as a pseudogene. The CDR3 has 17 amino acids. The CDR3 DNA reads as TGTGCCAGCAGCAGCAGCTTAGGGACACCGATGAACACTGAAGCTTTCTTT. It specifies CASSSSLGTPMNTEAFF.

In this sample, this clone turned up a few times. V and J are TRBV19 and TRBJ1-6, with 7 bases that match TRBD1. CDR3 length: 15 residues. Germline values: CDR1 LNHDA, CDR2 SQIVND (reference sequence). J was trimmed by 5 bases and V by 4 bases; bases with no gene match: 5. In DNA, the CDR3 is TGTGCCAGTAGTAGGTCCGGGACAGATAATTCACCCCTCCACTTT. This translates into CASSRSGTDNSPLHF.

V gene TRBV5-1 combines with J gene TRBJ2-7; 13 bases align to TRBD2. Germline CDR1 is SGHRS and CDR2 is YFSETQ. Unmatched junction bases numbered 4, after V lost 2 bases and J lost 5 bases. The CDR3 is made up of 15 amino acids. The CDR3 spells CASSFGLAGVNEQYF. The CDR3 nucleotides read TGCGCCAGCAGCTTCGGACTAGCGGGAGTAAACGAGCAGTACTTC.

The chain is built from TRBV28 and TRBJ2-7; 11 positions match TRBD1. CDR1 is MDHEN and CDR2 is SYDVKM in the germline V gene. The V and J ends lost 5 bases and 4 bases, in that order; junction bases with no gene match: 13. The CDR3 has 17 amino acids. The CDR3 loop is CASSLSPWTGGLYEQYF. As DNA, the CDR3 is TGTGCCAGCAGTCTCTCCCCTTGGACAGGGGGCTTATACGAGCAGTACTTC.

The chain has TRBV27 and TRBJ2-1, with D maybe TRBD1 (6 bases). Germline CDR1 and CDR2: MNHEY and SMNVEV (reference sequence). Trimming took 6 bases from V and 7 from J, leaving 19 bases between them. The CDR3 has 15 residues. CDR3 DNA: TGTGCCAGCAGCCCCATAGGGGGTTTTGTAAATGAGCAGTTCTTC. This sequence encodes CASSPIGGFVNEQFF.

V usage is TRBV6-4 and J usage is TRBJ2-3; D gene ambiguous. Germline CDR1 MRHNA, CDR2 SNTAGT. This CDR3 is built from 15 residues. V lost 2 bases and J lost 0, with 9 bases in between. CDR3 nucleotides: TGTGCCAGCAGTGACGGCGCAGGTAGCACAGATACGCAGTATTTT. This sequence encodes CASSDGAGSTDTQYF.

This rearrangement joins TRBV19 to TRBJ1-6, with a possible D match to TRBD1 (6 bases). With 7 bases removed from V and 6 bases from J, the gap between germline ends came to 13 bases. This CDR3 is 14 amino acids long. The germline V gene has CDR1 LNHDA and CDR2 SQIVND (reference sequence). The CDR3 sequence is CASTAGVGNSPLHF. Written as DNA, the CDR3 is TGTGCCAGTACCGCAGGGGTCGGTAATTCACCCCTCCACTTT.

The genes are TRBV28 and TRBJ1-6; the match to TRBD1 covers 8 bases. The CDR3 extends over 13 amino acids. Germline trimming cut 6 bases from V and 9 bases from J; bases unmatched to any gene: 4. CDR1 and CDR2 from the germline V gene are MDHEN and SYDVKM. The CDR3 region has the DNA TGTGCCAGCAGATCAGGGGGCGTTTCACCCCTCCACTTT. It codes for CASRSGGVSPLHF. The whole variable domain, remainder taken from reference TRBV28 and TRBJ1-6, is DVKVTQSSRYLVKRTGEKVFLECVQDMDHENMFWYRQDPGLGLRLIYFSYDVKMKEKGDIPEGYSVSREKKERFSLILESASTNQTSMYLCASRSGGVSPLHFGNGTRLTVT.

This clone was detected only a few times. The chain couples TRBV25-1 to TRBJ2-1; D ambiguous. The CDR3 spans 16 residues. The V end was cut by 2 bases, the J end by 1 base, with 12 bases between. The germline V gene encodes CDR1 MGHDK and CDR2 SYGVNS. The CDR3 DNA is TGTGCCAGCAGTGAACTGTTGGGCCGATCCTACAATGAGCAGTTCTTC. This gives the protein CASSELLGRSYNEQFF.

This clone was recorded once. The chain combines TRBV5-4 with TRBJ1-4; 10 bases map to TRBD1. CDR1 is SGHNT, CDR2 YYREEE, per germline (reference sequence). After removal of 0 bases from V and 7 bases from J, the junction contained 3 bases not matched to a gene. This CDR3 spans 15 amino acids. CDR3 DNA sequence: TGTGCCAGCAGCTTGGGGGACAGGGGAGGTGAAAAACTGTTTTTT. Amino acid sequence: CASSLGDRGGEKLFF.